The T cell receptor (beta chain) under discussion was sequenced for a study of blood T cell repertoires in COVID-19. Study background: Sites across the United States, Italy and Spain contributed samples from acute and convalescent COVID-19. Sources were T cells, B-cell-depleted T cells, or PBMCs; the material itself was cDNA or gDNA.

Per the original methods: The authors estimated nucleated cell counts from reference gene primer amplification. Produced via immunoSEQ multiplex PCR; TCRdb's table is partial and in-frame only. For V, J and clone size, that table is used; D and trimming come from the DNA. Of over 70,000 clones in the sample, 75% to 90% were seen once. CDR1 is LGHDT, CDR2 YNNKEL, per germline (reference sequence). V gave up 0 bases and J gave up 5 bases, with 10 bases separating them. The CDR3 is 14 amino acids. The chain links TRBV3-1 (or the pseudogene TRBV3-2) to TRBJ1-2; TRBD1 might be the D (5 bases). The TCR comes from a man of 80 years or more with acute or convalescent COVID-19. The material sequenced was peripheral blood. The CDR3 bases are TGTGCCAGCAGCCAAGATGGGGCCGCGTATGGCTACACCTTC. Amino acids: CASSQDGAAYGYTF.